This T cell receptor beta chain came from a study of T-cell memory formation after mild COVID-19. The V gene's germline CDR1 is SGHTA and CDR2 FQGNSA. The CDR3 contains 12 residues. Trimming stripped 8 bases from V and 5 bases from J, with 12 bases between. In this sample, this clonotype turned up a few times. Constant-segment primers served in 5'RACE that generated TCR alpha and TCR beta cDNA libraries bearing sample barcodes and UMIs. In TCRdb, the 5' RACE reads were re-called with MiXCR into one record per CDR3 protein. The sample comprises about 320,000 distinct CDR3 sequences, roughly 13% of which are singletons, and 20% to 25% rests with the top ten.

The chain is built from TRBV7-2 and TRBJ2-5; TRBD2 is a possible D gene (6 bases). This TCR was recovered from a man between 18 and 29 years old who had mild COVID-19 (a few samples of this study predate the infection). Cell type and time point are not known. Sequencing used PBMCs or a T cell subset sorted from them (not recorded which). DNA of the CDR3: TGTGCCAGCGACCGCGGGGTGGAGACCCAGTACTTC. This sequence encodes CASDRGVETQYF.